This is a list of T cell receptor beta chains from one sample in a study of T cell repertoires in cytomegalovirus infection. TCRdb itself ran the reads through MiXCR, one entry per CDR3 protein. The repertoire holds approximately 1,000,000 distinct CDR3 sequences, about a third seen once, with roughly an eighth in the top ten. Antigens of these TCRs are unknown. The sample here was cultured CD8+ T cells from PBMCs, taken from culture after CMV antigen stimulation. Receptors originate from a human donor in good health (CMV status not recorded). Some clones in this sample may be carry-over from other donors' samples. Each CDR3 is given with its conserved first and last residue. A D gene is named only where the DNA matches it firmly. Clone sizes are given selectively: once, few, many, or a class where the clone is expanded.

TRBV28	NA	TRBJ1-4	NA	CASSHQGAEKLFF	TGTGCCAGCAGTCATCAGGGTGCTGAAAAACTGTTTTTT
TRBV7-6	NA	TRBJ1-4	NA	CASSLGDTSTNEKLFF	TGTGCCAGCAGCTTAGGGGACACATCAACTAATGAAAAACTGTTTTTT
TRBV7-9	NA	TRBJ2-5	many	CASSPISRRETQYF	TGTGCCAGCAGCCCCATTTCCCGAAGGGAGACCCAGTACTTC
TRBV27	NA	TRBJ2-1	few	CASSFIGNNEQFF	TGTGCCAGCAGTTTCATCGGAAACAATGAGCAGTTCTTC
TRBV7-9	NA	TRBJ1-2	NA	CASTVTGTYYGYTF	TGTGCCAGCACCGTCACCGGGACGTACTATGGCTACACCTTC
TRBV6-5	NA	TRBJ2-5	few	CASSSADGGIATQYF	TGTGCCAGCAGTTCCGCAGATGGGGGTATAGCGACCCAGTACTTC
TRBV27	NA	TRBJ2-6	NA	CASRGGSGANVLTF	TGTGCCAGCAGGGGGGGCTCTGGGGCCAACGTCCTGACTTTC
TRBV6-6	NA	TRBJ2-5	few	CASPTEMRETQYF	TGTGCCAGTCCGACAGAGATGAGGGAGACCCAGTACTTC
TRBV7-2	NA	TRBJ1-1	many	CASNKGTHTEAFF	TGTGCCAGCAACAAAGGGACCCACACTGAAGCTTTCTTT
TRBV7-9	NA	TRBJ2-3	few	CASIDRTGVTDTQYF	TGTGCCAGCATCGACCGGACGGGGGTCACAGATACGCAGTATTTT